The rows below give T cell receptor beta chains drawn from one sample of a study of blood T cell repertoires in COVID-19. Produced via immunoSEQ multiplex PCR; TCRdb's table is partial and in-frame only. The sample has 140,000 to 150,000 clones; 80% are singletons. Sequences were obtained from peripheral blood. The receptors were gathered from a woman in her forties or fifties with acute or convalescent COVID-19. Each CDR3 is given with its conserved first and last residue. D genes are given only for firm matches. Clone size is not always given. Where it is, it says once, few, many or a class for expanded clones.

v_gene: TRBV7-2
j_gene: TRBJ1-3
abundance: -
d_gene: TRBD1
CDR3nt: TGTGCCAGCAGCTTGGACAGGCCGATCTCTGGAAACACCATATATTTT
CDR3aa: CASSLDRPISGNTIYF

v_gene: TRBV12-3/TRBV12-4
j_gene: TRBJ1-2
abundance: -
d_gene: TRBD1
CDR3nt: TGTGCCAGCCGAGACAGGGACTATGGCTACACCTTC
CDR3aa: CASRDRDYGYTF

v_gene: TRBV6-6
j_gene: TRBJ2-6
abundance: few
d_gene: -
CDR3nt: TGTGCCACCGCAAGGGGCTCATCTGGGGCCAACGTCCTGACTTTC
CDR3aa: CATARGSSGANVLTF

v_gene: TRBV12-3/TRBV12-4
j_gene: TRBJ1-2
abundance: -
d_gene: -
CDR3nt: TGTGCCAGTACAGTTTCCTATGGCTACACCTTC
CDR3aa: CASTVSYGYTF

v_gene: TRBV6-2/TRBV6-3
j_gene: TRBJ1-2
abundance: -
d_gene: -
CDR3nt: TGTGCCAGCAGTTACCCAACAGATTCCTATGGCTACACCTTC
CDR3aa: CASSYPTDSYGYTF

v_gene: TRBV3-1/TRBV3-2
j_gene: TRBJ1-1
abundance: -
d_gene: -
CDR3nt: TGTGCCAGCAGCCAAGATCATGTAGACACGAACACTGAAGCTTTCTTT
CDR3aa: CASSQDHVDTNTEAFF

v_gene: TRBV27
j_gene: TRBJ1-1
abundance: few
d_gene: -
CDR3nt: TGTGCCAGCAGTTCCTCCCTTGGGGGGGGGCGTGAAGCTTTCTTT
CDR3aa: CASSSSLGGGREAFF

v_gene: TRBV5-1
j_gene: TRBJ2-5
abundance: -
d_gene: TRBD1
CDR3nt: TGCGCCAGCAGCCTCCGGGACAGGGGAGAGACCCAGTACTTC
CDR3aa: CASSLRDRGETQYF

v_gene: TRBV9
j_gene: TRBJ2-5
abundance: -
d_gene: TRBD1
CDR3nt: TGTGCCAGCAGCGCGGGACAGCCCCAAGAGACCCAGTACTTC
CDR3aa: CASSAGQPQETQYF

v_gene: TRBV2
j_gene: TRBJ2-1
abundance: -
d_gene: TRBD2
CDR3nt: TGTGCCAGCAGGACGGGGGGGCGAAATGAGCAGTTCTTC
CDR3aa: CASRTGGRNEQFF

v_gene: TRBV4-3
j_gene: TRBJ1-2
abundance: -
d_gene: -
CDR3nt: TGCGCCAGCAGCCAGGCCTGGGTCGGAGGTGGCTACACCTTC
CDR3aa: CASSQAWVGGGYTF

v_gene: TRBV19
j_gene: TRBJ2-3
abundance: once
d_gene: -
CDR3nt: TGTGCCAGTAGCCAGGGCTCTAGCACAGATACGCAGTATTTT
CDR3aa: CASSQGSSTDTQYF

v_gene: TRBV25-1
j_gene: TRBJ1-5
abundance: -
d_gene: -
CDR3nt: TGTGCCAGCAGTGAACCAGGGGCCAATCAGCCCCAGCATTTT
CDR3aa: CASSEPGANQPQHF

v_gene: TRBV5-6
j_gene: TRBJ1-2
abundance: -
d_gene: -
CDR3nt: TGTGCCAGCAGCTTTGAGGACAGCTACTATGGCTACACCTTC
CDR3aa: CASSFEDSYYGYTF

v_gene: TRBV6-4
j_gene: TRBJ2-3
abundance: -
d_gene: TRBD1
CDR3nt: TGTGCCAGCAGCCGGGACAGAAACACAGATACGCAGTATTTT
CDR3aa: CASSRDRNTDTQYF

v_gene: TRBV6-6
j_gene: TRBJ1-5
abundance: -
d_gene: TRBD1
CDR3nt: TGTGCCAGCAGTCGCCCGGGACAGGGCGGTCAGCCCCAGCATTTT
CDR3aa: CASSRPGQGGQPQHF

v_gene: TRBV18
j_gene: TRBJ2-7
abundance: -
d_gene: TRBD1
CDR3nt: TGTGCCAGCTCACCGGAACGACGGACAGGGGTTTCCGAGCAGTACTTC
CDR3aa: CASSPERRTGVSEQYF

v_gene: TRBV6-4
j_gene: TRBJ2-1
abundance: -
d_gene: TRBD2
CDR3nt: TGTGCCAGCAGTGACTCTCCCGGCGGGGGGGGGAATGAGCAGTTCTTC
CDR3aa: CASSDSPGGGGNEQFF

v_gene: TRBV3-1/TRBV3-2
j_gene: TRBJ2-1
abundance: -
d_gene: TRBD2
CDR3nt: TGTGCCAGCAGCCACCTAGCGGGGGGGCGGTACAATGAGCAGTTCTTC
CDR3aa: CASSHLAGGRYNEQFF

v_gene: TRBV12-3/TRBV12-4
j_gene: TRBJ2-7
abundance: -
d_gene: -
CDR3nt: TGTGCCAGCAGTTCACAGGGAGTCGAGCAGTACTTC
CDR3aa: CASSSQGVEQYF

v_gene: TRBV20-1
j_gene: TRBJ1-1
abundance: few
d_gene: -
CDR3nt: TGCAGTGCTTGGGAGAGCACTGAAGCTTTCTTT
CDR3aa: CSAWESTEAFF

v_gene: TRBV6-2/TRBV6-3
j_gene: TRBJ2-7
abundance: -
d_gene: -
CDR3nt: TGTGCCAGCAGCCAAAGCGGTCCCCTCTCCTACGAGCAGTACTTC
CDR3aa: CASSQSGPLSYEQYF

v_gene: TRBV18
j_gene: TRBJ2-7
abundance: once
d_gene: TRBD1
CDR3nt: TGTGCCAGCTCACGGGACAGGCCCGGGGTTTACGAGCAGTACTTC
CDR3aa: CASSRDRPGVYEQYF

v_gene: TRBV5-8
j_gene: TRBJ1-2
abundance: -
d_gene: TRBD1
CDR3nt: TGTGCCAGCAGCCCCGGGACAGGGCATGCTTTCTATGGCTACACCTTC
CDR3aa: CASSPGTGHAFYGYTF

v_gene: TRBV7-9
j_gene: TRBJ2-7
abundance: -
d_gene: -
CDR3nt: TGTGCCAGCAGCTTAGGGGGGCTTACGAGAAGCTCCTACGAGCAGTACTTC
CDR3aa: CASSLGGLTRSSYEQYF

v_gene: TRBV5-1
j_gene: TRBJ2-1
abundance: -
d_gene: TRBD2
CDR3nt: TGCGCCAGCAGCTTGGACCCTAGCGGGGATTACAATGAGCAGTTCTTC
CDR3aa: CASSLDPSGDYNEQFF

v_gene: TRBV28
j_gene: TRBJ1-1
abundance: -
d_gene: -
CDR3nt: TGTGCCAGCAGTTCCCCCACCGAGACGGAGATGGGAGACGCGGAATTT
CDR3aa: CASSSPTETEMGDAEF

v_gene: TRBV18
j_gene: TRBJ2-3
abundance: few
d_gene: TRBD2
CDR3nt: TGTGCCAGCTCCCCTTTTGAGTCTAGCGGATACACAGATACGCAGTATTTT
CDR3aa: CASSPFESSGYTDTQYF

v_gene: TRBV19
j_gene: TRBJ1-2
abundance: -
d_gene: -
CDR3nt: TGTGCCAGTAGTAATCAGGGGCACTATGGCTACACCTTC
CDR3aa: CASSNQGHYGYTF

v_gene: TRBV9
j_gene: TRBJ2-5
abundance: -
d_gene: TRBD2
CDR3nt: TGTGCCAGCAGCGGCGGGACTACTCAAGAGACCCAGTACTTC
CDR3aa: CASSGGTTQETQYF

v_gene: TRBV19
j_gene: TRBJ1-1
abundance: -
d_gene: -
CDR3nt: TGTGCCAGTAGTATCTCTCCAGTATCTGAAGCTTTCTTT
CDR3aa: CASSISPVSEAFF